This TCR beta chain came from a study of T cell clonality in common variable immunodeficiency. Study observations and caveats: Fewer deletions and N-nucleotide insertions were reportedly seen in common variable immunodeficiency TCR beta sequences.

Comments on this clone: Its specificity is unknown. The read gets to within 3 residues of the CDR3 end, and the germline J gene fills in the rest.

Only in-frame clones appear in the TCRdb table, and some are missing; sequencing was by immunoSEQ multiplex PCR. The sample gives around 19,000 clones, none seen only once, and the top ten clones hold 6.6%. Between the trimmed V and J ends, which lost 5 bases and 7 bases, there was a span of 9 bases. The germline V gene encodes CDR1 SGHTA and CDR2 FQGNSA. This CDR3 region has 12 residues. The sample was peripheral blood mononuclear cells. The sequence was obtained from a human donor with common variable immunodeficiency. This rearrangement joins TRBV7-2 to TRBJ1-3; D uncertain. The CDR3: CASSNRRNTIYF. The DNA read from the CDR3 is TGTGCCAGCAGCAACAGACGGAACACC. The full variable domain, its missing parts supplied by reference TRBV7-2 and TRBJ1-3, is GAGVSQSPSNKVTEKGKDVELRCDPISGHTALYWYRQSLGQGLEFLIYFQGNSAPDKSGLPSDRFSAERTGGSVSTLTIQRTQQEDSAVYLCASSNRRNTIYFGEGSWLTVV.